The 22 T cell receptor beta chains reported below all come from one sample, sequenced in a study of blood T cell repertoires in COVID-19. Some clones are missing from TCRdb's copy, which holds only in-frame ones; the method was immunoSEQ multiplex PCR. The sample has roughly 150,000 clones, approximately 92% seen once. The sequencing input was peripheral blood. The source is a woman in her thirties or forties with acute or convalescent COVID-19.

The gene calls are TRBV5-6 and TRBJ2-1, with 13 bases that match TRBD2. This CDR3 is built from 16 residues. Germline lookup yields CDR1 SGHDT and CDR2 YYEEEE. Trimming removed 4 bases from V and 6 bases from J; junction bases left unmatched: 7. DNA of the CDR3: TGTGCCAGCAGCGATCCGGGACTAGCGGGATTCAATGAGCAGTTCTTC. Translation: CASSDPGLAGFNEQFF.

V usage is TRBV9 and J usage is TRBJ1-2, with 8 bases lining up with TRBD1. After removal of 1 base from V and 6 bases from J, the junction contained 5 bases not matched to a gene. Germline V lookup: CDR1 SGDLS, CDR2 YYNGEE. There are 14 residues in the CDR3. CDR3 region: CASSVSQGADGYTF. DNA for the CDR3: TGTGCCAGCAGCGTAAGCCAGGGGGCGGATGGCTACACCTTC.

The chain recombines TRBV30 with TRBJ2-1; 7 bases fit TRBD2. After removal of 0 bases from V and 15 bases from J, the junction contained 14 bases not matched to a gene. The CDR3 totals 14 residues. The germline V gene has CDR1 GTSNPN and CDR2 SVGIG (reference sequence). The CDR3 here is CAWSVDLNRGVLFF. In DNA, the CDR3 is TGTGCCTGGAGTGTAGATTTGAATCGGGGGGTTCTGTTCTTC.

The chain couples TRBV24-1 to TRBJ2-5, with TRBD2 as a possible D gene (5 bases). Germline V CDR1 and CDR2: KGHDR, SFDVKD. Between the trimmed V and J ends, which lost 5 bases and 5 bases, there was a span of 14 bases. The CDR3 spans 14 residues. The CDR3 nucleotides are TGTGCCACCAGTGTAGGTCTAGCTGGGGAGACCCAGTACTTC. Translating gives CATSVGLAGETQYF.

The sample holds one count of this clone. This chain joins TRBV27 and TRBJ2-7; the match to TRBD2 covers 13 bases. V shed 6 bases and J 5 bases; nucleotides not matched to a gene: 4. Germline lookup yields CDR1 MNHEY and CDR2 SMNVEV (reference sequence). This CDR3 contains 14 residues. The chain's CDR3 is CASRLAGGPNEQYF. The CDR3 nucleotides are TGTGCCAGCAGACTAGCGGGGGGGCCGAACGAGCAGTACTTC.

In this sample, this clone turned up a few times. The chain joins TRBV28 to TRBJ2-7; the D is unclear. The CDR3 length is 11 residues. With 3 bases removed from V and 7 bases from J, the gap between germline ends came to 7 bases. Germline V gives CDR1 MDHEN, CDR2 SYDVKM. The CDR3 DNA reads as TGTGCCAGCAGTTTTTCGAGGGAGCAGTACTTC. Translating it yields CASSFSREQYF.

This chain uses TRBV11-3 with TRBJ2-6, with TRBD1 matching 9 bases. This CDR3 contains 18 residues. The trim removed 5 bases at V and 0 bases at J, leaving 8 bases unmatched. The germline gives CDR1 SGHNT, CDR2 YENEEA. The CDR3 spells CASSPRTGDFSGANVLTF. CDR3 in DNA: TGTGCCAGCAGCCCGCGGACAGGGGACTTCTCTGGGGCCAACGTCCTGACTTTC.

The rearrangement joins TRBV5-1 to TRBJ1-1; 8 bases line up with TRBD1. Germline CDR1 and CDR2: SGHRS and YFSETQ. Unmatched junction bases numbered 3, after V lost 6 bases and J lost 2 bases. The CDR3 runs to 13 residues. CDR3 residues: CASTGQGNTEAFF. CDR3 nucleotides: TGCGCCAGCACCGGACAGGGCAACACTGAAGCTTTCTTT.

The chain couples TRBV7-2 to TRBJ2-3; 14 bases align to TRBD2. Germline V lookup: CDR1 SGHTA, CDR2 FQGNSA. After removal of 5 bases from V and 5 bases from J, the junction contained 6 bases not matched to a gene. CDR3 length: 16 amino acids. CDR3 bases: TGTGCCAGCAGCGCTAGACTAGCGGGAGGGGTAGATACGCAGTATTTT. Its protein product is CASSARLAGGVDTQYF.

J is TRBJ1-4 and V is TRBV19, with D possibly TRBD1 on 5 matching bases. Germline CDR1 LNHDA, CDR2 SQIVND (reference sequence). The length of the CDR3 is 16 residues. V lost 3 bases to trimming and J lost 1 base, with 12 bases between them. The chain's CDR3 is CASSMRTLITNEKLFF. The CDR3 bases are TGTGCCAGTAGTATGAGGACACTGATAACTAATGAAAAACTGTTTTTT. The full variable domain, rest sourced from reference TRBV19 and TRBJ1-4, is DGGITQSPKYLFRKEGQNVTLSCEQNLNHDAMYWYRQDPGQGLRLIYYSQIVNDFQKGDIAEGYSVSREKKESFPLTVTSAQKNPTAFYLCASSMRTLITNEKLFFGSGTQLSVL.

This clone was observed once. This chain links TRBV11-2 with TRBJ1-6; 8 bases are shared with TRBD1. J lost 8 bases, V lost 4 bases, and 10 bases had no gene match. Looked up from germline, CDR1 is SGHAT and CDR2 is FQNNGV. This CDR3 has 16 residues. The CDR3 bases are TGTGCCAGCAGCTCGACAGGGGTCCTATATGATTCACCCCTCCACTTT. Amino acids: CASSSTGVLYDSPLHF.

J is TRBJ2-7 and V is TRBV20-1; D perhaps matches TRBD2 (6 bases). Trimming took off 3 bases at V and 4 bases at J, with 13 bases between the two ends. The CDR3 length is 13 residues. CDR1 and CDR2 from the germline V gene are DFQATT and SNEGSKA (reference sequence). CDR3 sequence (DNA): TGCAGTGCTAGTGGCTGGACTAAATACGAGCAGTACTTC. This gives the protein CSASGWTKYEQYF.

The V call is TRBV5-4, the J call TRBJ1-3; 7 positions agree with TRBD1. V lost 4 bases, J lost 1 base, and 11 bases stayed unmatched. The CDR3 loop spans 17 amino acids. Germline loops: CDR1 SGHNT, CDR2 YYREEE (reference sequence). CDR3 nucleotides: TGTGCCAGCAGCGCCACGCGACAGACAGGGTCTGGAAACACCATATATTTT. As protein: CASSATRQTGSGNTIYF.

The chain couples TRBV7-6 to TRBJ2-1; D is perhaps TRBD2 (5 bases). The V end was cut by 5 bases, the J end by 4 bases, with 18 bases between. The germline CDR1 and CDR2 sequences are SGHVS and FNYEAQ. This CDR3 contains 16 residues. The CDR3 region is CASSRAPRGKYNEQFF. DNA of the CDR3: TGTGCCAGCAGCCGCGCGCCCAGAGGGAAATACAATGAGCAGTTCTTC.

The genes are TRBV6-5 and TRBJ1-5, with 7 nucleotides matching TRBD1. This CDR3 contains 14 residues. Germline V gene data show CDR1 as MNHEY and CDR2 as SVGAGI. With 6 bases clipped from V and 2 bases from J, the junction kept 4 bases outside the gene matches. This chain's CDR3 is CASSRDSGNQPQHF. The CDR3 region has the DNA TGTGCCAGCAGCCGGGACAGCGGCAATCAGCCCCAGCATTTT.

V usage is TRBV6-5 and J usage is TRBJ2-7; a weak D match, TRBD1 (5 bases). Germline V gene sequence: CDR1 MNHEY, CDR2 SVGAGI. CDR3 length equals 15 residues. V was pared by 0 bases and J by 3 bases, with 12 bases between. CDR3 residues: CASSYSSGAGYEQYF. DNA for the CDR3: TGTGCCAGCAGTTACTCGAGTGGGGCAGGCTACGAGCAGTACTTC.

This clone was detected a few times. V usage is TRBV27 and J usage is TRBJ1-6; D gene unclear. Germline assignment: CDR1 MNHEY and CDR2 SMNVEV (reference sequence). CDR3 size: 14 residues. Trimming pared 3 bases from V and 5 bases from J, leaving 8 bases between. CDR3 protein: CASSFGGDNSPLHF. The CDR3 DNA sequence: TGTGCCAGCAGTTTTGGCGGAGATAATTCACCCCTCCACTTT.

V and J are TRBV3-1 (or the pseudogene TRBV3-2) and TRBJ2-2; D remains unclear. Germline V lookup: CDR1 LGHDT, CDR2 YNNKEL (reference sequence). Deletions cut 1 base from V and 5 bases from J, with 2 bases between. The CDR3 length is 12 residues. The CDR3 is CASSQVTGELFF. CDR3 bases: TGTGCCAGCAGCCAAGTAACCGGGGAGCTGTTTTTT.

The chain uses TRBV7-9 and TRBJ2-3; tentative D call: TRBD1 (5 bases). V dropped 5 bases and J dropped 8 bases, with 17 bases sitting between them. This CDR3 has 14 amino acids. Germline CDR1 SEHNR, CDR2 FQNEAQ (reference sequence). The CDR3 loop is CASSQGPEIGTQYF. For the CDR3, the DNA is TGTGCCAGCAGCCAGGGCCCGGAGATAGGTACGCAGTATTTT.

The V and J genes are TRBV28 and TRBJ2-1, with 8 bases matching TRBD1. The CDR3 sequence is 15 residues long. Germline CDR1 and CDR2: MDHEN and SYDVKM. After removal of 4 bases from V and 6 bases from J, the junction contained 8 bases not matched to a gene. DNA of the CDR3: TGTGCCAGCAGTTCGGGCTACAGGGGGGCCAATGAGCAGTTCTTC. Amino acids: CASSSGYRGANEQFF. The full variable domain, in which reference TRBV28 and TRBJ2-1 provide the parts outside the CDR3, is DVKVTQSSRYLVKRTGEKVFLECVQDMDHENMFWYRQDPGLGLRLIYFSYDVKMKEKGDIPEGYSVSREKKERFSLILESASTNQTSMYLCASSSGYRGANEQFFGPGTRLTVL.

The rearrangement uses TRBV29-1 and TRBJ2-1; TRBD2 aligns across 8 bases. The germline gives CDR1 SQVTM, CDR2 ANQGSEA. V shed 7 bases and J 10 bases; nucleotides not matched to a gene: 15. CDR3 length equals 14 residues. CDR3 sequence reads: CSASGTSVSREQFF. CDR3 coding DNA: TGCAGCGCCTCCGGGACTAGTGTATCCAGAGAGCAGTTCTTC.

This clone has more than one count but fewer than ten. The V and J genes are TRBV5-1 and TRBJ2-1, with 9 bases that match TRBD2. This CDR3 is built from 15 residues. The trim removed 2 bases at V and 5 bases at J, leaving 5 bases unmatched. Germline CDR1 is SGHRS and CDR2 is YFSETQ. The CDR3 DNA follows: TGCGCCAGCAGCTTTAGCGGGGGCCCCAACAATGAGCAGTTCTTC. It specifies CASSFSGGPNNEQFF.